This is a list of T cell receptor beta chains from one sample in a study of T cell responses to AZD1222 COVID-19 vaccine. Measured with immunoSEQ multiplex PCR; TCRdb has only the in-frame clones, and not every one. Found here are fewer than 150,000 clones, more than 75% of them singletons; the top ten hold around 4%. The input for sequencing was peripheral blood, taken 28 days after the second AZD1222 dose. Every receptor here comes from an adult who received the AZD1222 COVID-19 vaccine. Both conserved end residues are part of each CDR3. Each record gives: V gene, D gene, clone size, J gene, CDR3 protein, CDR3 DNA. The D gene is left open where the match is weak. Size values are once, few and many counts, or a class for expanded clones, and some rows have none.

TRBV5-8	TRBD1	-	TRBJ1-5	CASSSGQGWDQPQHF	TGTGCCAGCAGCTCCGGACAGGGATGGGATCAGCCCCAGCATTTT
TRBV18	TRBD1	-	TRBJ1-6	CASSPDRDSPLHF	TGTGCCAGCTCACCCGACAGGGATTCACCCCTCCACTTT
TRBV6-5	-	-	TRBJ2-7	CASSFSGNYEQYF	TGTGCCAGCAGTTTTTCAGGAAACTACGAGCAGTACTTC
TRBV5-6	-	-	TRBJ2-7	CASSRTAPYEQYF	TGTGCCAGCAGCCGGACAGCTCCATACGAGCAGTACTTC
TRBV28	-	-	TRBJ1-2	CASSSRGLPGGYTF	TGTGCCAGCAGTTCCAGGGGCCTCCCAGGAGGCTACACCTTC
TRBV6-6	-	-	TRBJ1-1	CASTRRVIQGMNTEAFF	TGTGCCAGCACTCGAAGGGTCATACAGGGTATGAACACTGAAGCTTTCTTT
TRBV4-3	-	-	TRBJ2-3	CASSHRGEGTDTQYF	TGCGCCAGCAGCCACAGGGGGGAGGGCACAGATACGCAGTATTTT
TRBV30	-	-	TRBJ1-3	CAWTRESAGNTIYF	TGTGCCTGGACGCGCGAGTCGGCGGGAAACACCATATATTTT
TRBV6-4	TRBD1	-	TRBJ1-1	CASRGDRGTEAFF	TGTGCCAGCAGGGGGGACAGGGGAACTGAAGCTTTCTTT
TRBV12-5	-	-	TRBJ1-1	CASGFTGTYTEAFF	TGTGCTAGTGGTTTTACAGGGACCTACACTGAAGCTTTCTTT
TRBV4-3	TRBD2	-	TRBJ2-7	CASSQEAGLAGYYEQYF	TGCGCCAGCAGCCAGGAAGCGGGACTAGCGGGGTACTACGAGCAGTACTTC
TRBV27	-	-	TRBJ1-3	CASSSAFSGNTIYF	TGTGCCAGCAGTTCGGCTTTCTCTGGAAACACCATATATTTT
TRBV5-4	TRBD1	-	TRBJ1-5	CASSRQGADQPQHF	TGTGCCAGCAGCCGACAGGGGGCTGATCAGCCCCAGCATTTT
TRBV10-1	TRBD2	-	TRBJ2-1	CASREGPGGNEQFF	TGCGCCAGCAGGGAGGGGCCGGGAGGGAATGAGCAGTTCTTC
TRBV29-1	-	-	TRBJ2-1	CSAGTQTYNEQFF	TGCAGCGCCGGGACACAGACCTACAATGAGCAGTTCTTC
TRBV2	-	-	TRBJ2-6	CASSRGMGGGANVLTF	TGTGCCAGCAGTAGGGGGATGGGAGGTGGGGCCAACGTCCTGACTTTC
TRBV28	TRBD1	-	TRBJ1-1	CASYGRGRGLSNTEAFF	TGTGCCAGCTACGGTCGGGGCAGGGGGCTATCGAACACTGAAGCTTTCTTT
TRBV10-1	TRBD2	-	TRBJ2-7	CASSGGGETSYEQYF	TGCGCCAGCAGTGGGGGAGGGGAGACCTCCTACGAGCAGTACTTC
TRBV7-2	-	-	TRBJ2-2	CASSLESLGPGELFF	TGTGCCAGCAGCTTAGAGTCCTTAGGCCCCGGGGAGCTGTTTTTT
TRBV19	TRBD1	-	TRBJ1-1	CASLDRGRSDTEAFF	TGTGCCAGCCTAGACAGGGGGCGGTCGGACACTGAAGCTTTCTTT
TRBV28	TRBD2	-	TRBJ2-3	CASSRLADRPSTDTQYF	TGTGCCAGCAGCCGACTAGCAGATCGCCCTAGCACAGATACGCAGTATTTT
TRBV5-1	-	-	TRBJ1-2	CASSPEGRAYGYTF	TGCGCCAGCAGCCCCGAGGGACGGGCCTATGGCTACACCTTC
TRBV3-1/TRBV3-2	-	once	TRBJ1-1	CASSQRVSGASRGAFF	TGTGCCAGCAGCCAAAGAGTTAGTGGGGCCTCTAGGGGAGCTTTCTTT
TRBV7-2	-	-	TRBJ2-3	CASSSDWTSTDTQYF	TGTGCCAGCAGCTCGGACTGGACTAGCACAGATACGCAGTATTTT
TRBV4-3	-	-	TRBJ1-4	CASSQDPTNEKLFF	TGCGCCAGCAGCCAAGATCCAACTAATGAAAAACTGTTTTTT
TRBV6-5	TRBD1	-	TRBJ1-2	CASSEGQGEYYGYTF	TGTGCCAGCAGCGAGGGACAGGGGGAATACTATGGCTACACCTTC
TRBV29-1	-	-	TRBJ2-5	CSADGDRDHAVETQYF	TGCAGCGCCGACGGGGATCGGGATCACGCAGTAGAGACCCAGTACTTC
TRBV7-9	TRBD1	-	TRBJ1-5	CASSGGQGAEQPQHF	TGTGCCAGCAGCGGAGGACAGGGGGCGGAACAGCCCCAGCATTTT
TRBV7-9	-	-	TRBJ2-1	CASKRRGHYNEQFF	TGTGCCAGCAAGAGGCGGGGTCACTACAATGAGCAGTTCTTC
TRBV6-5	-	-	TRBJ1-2	CASSFQAKGRGYTF	TGTGCCAGCAGTTTCCAGGCAAAGGGCCGGGGCTACACCTTC
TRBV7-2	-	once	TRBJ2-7	CASSGHYEQYF	TGTGCCAGCAGCGGACACTACGAGCAGTACTTC
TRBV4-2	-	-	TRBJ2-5	CASSQEGGLAAMGETQYF	TGTGCCAGCAGCCAAGAGGGGGGCCTAGCGGCGATGGGGGAGACCCAGTACTTC
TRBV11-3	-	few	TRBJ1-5	CASSLLGWRGSPWQPQHF	TGTGCCAGCAGCTTATTGGGTTGGCGAGGGTCCCCTTGGCAGCCCCAGCATTTT
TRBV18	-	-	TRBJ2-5	CASSPLGPPSETQYF	TGTGCCAGCTCACCCCTCGGGCCCCCAAGTGAGACCCAGTACTTC
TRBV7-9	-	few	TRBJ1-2	CASSLALQGGGYTF	TGTGCCAGCAGCTTAGCGCTACAGGGAGGAGGCTACACCTTC
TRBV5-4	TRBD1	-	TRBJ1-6	CASSRDRALNSPLHF	TGTGCCAGCAGCCGGGACAGGGCCCTGAATTCACCCCTCCACTTT
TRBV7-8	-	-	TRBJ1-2	CASSLSGAEGYTF	TGTGCCAGCAGCTTAAGCGGGGCGGAAGGCTACACCTTC
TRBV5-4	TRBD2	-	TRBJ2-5	CASSFIAGGPIRIETQYF	TGTGCCAGCAGCTTTATAGCGGGAGGGCCGATCAGGATCGAGACCCAGTACTTC
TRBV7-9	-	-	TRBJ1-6	CASRLPGSPLHF	TGTGCCAGCAGGTTACCAGGTTCACCCCTCCACTTT
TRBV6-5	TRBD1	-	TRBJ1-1	CASSQEGDSTEAFF	TGTGCCAGCAGCCAAGAGGGGGACAGCACTGAAGCTTTCTTT
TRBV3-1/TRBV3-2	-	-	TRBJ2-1	CASSLPPDEQFF	TGTGCCAGCAGCCTTCCCCCGGATGAGCAGTTCTTC
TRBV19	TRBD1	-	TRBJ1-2	CASSKGDRPTYGYTF	TGTGCCAGTAGCAAGGGGGACAGGCCGACATATGGCTACACCTTC
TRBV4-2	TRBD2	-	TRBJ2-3	CASSQEVAGGRTDTQYF	TGTGCCAGCAGCCAAGAGGTTGCGGGGGGACGCACAGATACGCAGTATTTT
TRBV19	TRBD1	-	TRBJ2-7	CASTIGQGPYEQYF	TGTGCCAGTACTATTGGACAGGGACCCTACGAGCAGTACTTC
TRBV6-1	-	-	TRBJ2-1	CASSEGGLQESSYNEQFF	TGTGCCAGCAGTGAGGGAGGACTACAAGAGAGCTCCTACAATGAGCAGTTCTTC
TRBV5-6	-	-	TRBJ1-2	CASSLAMGLRRYGYTF	TGTGCCAGCAGCTTGGCCATGGGGCTGAGGCGCTATGGCTACACCTTC
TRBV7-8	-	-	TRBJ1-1	CASSRGQNTEAFF	TGTGCCAGCAGCCGTGGACAGAACACTGAAGCTTTCTTT
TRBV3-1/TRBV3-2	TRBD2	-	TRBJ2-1	CASSLTGGNNEQFF	TGTGCCAGCAGCCTTACGGGGGGTAACAATGAGCAGTTCTTC
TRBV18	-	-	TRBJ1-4	CASSPPSGGGEKLFF	TGTGCCAGCTCACCACCCTCGGGTGGTGGAGAAAAACTGTTTTTT
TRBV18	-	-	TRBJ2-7	CASSSRTTTYEQYF	TGTGCCAGCTCAAGTCGGACAACTACCTACGAGCAGTACTTC
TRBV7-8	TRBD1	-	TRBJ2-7	CASSSDRVIYEQYF	TGTGCCAGCAGCTCAGACAGGGTAATCTACGAGCAGTACTTC
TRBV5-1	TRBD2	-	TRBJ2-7	CASRATSGTHYEQYF	TGCGCCAGCAGAGCAACTAGCGGGACGCACTACGAGCAGTACTTC
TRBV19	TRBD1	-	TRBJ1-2	CARTGSLGGYTF	TGTGCTCGGACAGGCAGCCTCGGGGGCTACACCTTC
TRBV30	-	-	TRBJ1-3	CAWSVWGGLGNTIYF	TGTGCCTGGAGTGTATGGGGGGGCCTGGGAAACACCATATATTTT
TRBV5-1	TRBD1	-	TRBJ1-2	CASSPRPGTGTSNYGYTF	TGCGCCAGCAGCCCGAGACCAGGGACAGGGACTTCTAACTATGGCTACACCTTC
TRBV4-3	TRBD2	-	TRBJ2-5	CASSRTPGTSGRGDQETQYF	TGCGCCAGCAGCCGGACCCCCGGCACTAGCGGGAGAGGGGACCAAGAGACCCAGTACTTC
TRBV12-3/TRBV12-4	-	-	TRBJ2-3	CASSRGPLDTQYF	TGTGCCAGCAGTAGGGGACCTTTGGATACGCAGTATTTT
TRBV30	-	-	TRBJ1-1	CAWSAREWAFF	TGTGCCTGGAGTGCCAGGGAGTGGGCTTTCTTT
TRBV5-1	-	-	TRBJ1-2	CASSLASTGSYGYTF	TGCGCCAGCAGCTTAGCTTCGACAGGTAGCTATGGCTACACCTTC